The 23 T cell receptor beta chains below were found in one sample sequenced in a study of CD8 T cells in ankylosing spondylitis. TCRdb analysed the 5' RACE reads with MiXCR anew, one entry per CDR3 protein. The sample has around 150,000 distinct CDR3 sequences, roughly a third seen once. Sample: synovial fluid, either unsorted or a sorted T cell fraction (not recorded which). The receptor source for this set is a male donor with ankylosing spondylitis.

The gene calls are TRBV5-1 and TRBJ1-2, with 7 bases identical to TRBD1. The germline CDR1 and CDR2 sequences are SGHRS and YFSETQ. The CDR3 length is 16 residues. V lost 4 bases and J lost 4; bases outside the gene matches: 13. The CDR3 sequence: CASSGGYGQAIYGYTF. CDR3 DNA: TGCGCCAGCAGCGGCGGGTACGGACAGGCGATCTATGGCTACACCTTC.

The CDR3 region is CASSLTRGTEAFF. CDR3 coding DNA: TGTGCCAGCAGCTTAACTCGGGGCACTGAAGCTTTCTTT. V and J are TRBV7-2 and TRBJ1-1, with no clear D. Germline CDR1 reads SGHTA; CDR2 reads FQGNSA. This CDR3 is built from 13 residues. V was cut by 2 bases and J by 4 bases, with 8 bases left in between.

This clonotype was counted a few times. V is TRBV7-9 and J is TRBJ1-4; TRBD1 aligns across 11 bases. The V segment lost 5 bases and the J segment 2 bases; nucleotides outside the gene matches: 7. Per germline, CDR1 SEHNR and CDR2 FQNEAQ (reference sequence). This CDR3 spans 17 amino acids. CDR3 in amino acids: CASSRTGGASTNEKLFF. The CDR3 DNA reads as TGTGCCAGCAGCCGGACAGGGGGCGCGAGCACTAATGAAAAACTGTTTTTT.

This clonotype was counted many times. V gene TRBV28 combines with J gene TRBJ1-2; TRBD1 agrees at 9 bases. Germline CDR1 MDHEN, CDR2 SYDVKM. Trimming took 6 bases from V and 3 from J; bases not matched to a gene: 14. The CDR3 runs to 17 residues. CDR3 loop: CASRVAALDRGYYGYTF. The CDR3, as DNA: TGTGCCAGCAGGGTGGCAGCTCTGGACAGGGGATACTATGGCTACACCTTC.

CDR3 sequence (DNA): TGCGCCAGCAGCTTGGACGGACAAAATAATGAAAAACTGTTTTTT. This encodes CASSLDGQNNEKLFF. The J gene is TRBJ1-4, the V gene TRBV5-1; TRBD1 might be the D (5 bases). The CDR3 is made up of 15 amino acids. Between the trimmed V and J ends, which lost 0 bases and 4 bases, there was a span of 10 bases. CDR1 is SGHRS and CDR2 is YFSETQ in the germline V gene.

The gene calls are TRBV7-6 and TRBJ2-3; 10 bases line up with TRBD2. The J segment lost 0 bases and the V segment lost 4 bases, leaving 7 bases of the junction unmatched. This CDR3 region has 17 residues. CDR1 and CDR2 (germline): SGHVS, FNYEAQ. CDR3 nucleotides: TGTGCCAGCAGCTCCTTAGCGGGAGGCACTAGCACAGATACGCAGTATTTT. Its translation: CASSSLAGGTSTDTQYF. The whole variable domain, filled in from reference TRBV7-6 and TRBJ2-3, reads GAGVSQSPRYKVTKRGQDVALRCDPISGHVSLYWYRQALGQGPEFLTYFNYEAQQDKSGLPNDRFSAERPEGSISTLTIQRTEQRDSAMYRCASSSLAGGTSTDTQYFGPGTRLTVL.

This chain connects TRBV9 to TRBJ2-1; 13 nucleotides agree with TRBD2. The CDR3 runs 15 residues. Germline values: CDR1 SGDLS, CDR2 YYNGEE. Trimming removed 4 bases from V and 7 bases from J; junction bases left unmatched: 5. CDR3 bases: TGTGCCAGCAGCCCCGGGACTAGCGGGATTAATGAGCAGTTCTTC. It encodes CASSPGTSGINEQFF.

This clonotype was detected only a few times. This chain uses TRBV7-9 with TRBJ2-3; tentatively, D is TRBD2 (6 bases). V lost 5 bases and J lost 3, with 12 bases in between. Germline V CDR1 and CDR2: SEHNR, FQNEAQ (reference sequence). The CDR3 length is 14 residues. The CDR3 nucleotides read TGTGCCAGCAGCCGGGGGTACTCTACAGATACGCAGTATTTT. This codes for CASSRGYSTDTQYF.

V is TRBV6-6 and J is TRBJ1-5; D not certain. V was cut by 7 bases and J by 7 bases, with 14 bases left in between. The germline V gene has CDR1 MNHNY and CDR2 SVGAGI (reference sequence). This CDR3 region has 13 residues. CDR3 amino acids: CASTKGMEQPQHF. CDR3 nucleotide sequence: TGTGCCAGCACCAAAGGGATGGAGCAGCCCCAGCATTTT.

The V gene is TRBV28, the J gene TRBJ1-1; possibly TRBD1 for D (5 bases). The CDR3 loop spans 15 amino acids. CDR1 is MDHEN, CDR2 SYDVKM, per germline. V was trimmed by 7 bases and J by 0 bases, leaving 15 bases between them. CDR3 nucleotides: TGTGCCAGCACCGTAACCCGGACAATGAACACTGAAGCTTTCTTT. Translated, it gives CASTVTRTMNTEAFF.

The chain is built from TRBV7-3 and TRBJ2-5; D might be TRBD1 (6 bases). This CDR3 has 15 residues. CDR1 SGHTA and CDR2 FQGTGA come from the germline V gene. The ends were cut back, 5 bases at V and 2 bases at J, with 15 bases in the middle. The CDR3 DNA sequence: TGTGCCAGCAGCCTACAGGGATTTGAGCAAGAGACCCAGTACTTC. Residues: CASSLQGFEQETQYF.

In its sample, this clonotype was seen a few times. V is TRBV30 and J is TRBJ1-4; D call uncertain. This CDR3 contains 11 residues. With 0 bases removed from V and 7 bases from J, the gap between germline ends came to 3 bases. The germline CDR1 and CDR2 sequences are GTSNPN and SVGIG (reference sequence). The CDR3 is CAWSVREKLFF. The CDR3 coding sequence is TGTGCCTGGAGTGTACGTGAAAAACTGTTTTTT. The full variable domain, with the rest looked up from reference TRBV30 and TRBJ1-4, is SQTIHQWPATLVQPVGSPLSLECTVEGTSNPNLYWYRQAAGRGLQLLFYSVGIGQISSEVPQNLSASRPQDRQFILSSKKLLLSDSGFYLCAWSVREKLFFGSGTQLSVL.

The chain joins TRBV7-2 to TRBJ1-3, with D tentatively TRBD1 (5 bases). The V end was cut by 0 bases, the J end by 0 bases, with 6 bases between. This CDR3 is built from 15 residues. CDR1 and CDR2 (germline): SGHTA, FQGNSA. CDR3 in DNA: TGTGCCAGCAGCTTAGCAGGGGTCTCTGGAAACACCATATATTTT. Amino acid sequence: CASSLAGVSGNTIYF.

The sample holds one count of this clonotype. The chain is built from TRBV10-3 and TRBJ2-3; no reliable D call. Trimming removed 4 bases at V and 3 bases at J, with 11 bases between. Germline lookup yields CDR1 ENHRY and CDR2 SYGVKD. The CDR3 is 14 residues long. The DNA for the CDR3 is TGTGCCATCAGTGGAGGAGCCGAAACAGATACGCAGTATTTT. Amino acids: CAISGGAETDTQYF.

The chain joins TRBV20-1 to TRBJ1-6; D gene unclear. This CDR3 has 12 amino acids. Per germline, CDR1 DFQATT and CDR2 SNEGSKA (reference sequence). V lost 2 bases to trimming and J lost 7 bases, with 6 bases between them. In DNA form, the CDR3 reads TGCAGTGCTAGATTTGGAAATTCACCCCTCCACTTT. Translating gives CSARFGNSPLHF.

The sample holds many counts of this clonotype. The rearrangement uses TRBV7-9 and TRBJ1-4; weak D call: TRBD1 (5 bases). V shed 0 bases and J shed 8 bases, with 13 bases lying between them. The germline CDR1 and CDR2 sequences are SEHNR and FQNEAQ (reference sequence). The CDR3 is made up of 15 amino acids. The CDR3 here is CASSLAGGGEEKLFF. CDR3 sequence (DNA): TGTGCCAGCAGCTTAGCTGGCGGGGGGGAAGAAAAACTGTTTTTT.

The table lists this clonotype with a few counts. Here the CDR3 DNA reads TGTGCCAGCAAAGCGGGAGGGCCGGGGCGGGATGAGCAGTTCTTC. Translating it yields CASKAGGPGRDEQFF. This sequence joins TRBV2 and TRBJ2-1; 10 bases agree with TRBD2. This CDR3 has 15 residues. Germline trimming cut 7 bases from V and 8 bases from J; bases unmatched to any gene: 11. Germline assignment: CDR1 SNHLY and CDR2 FYNNEI.

A few counts support this clonotype. The chain links TRBV5-1 to TRBJ1-5; weak D call: TRBD1 (6 bases). V was shortened by 1 base and J by 2 bases, with 10 bases between the two germline ends. CDR1 is SGHRS, CDR2 YFSETQ, per germline. The CDR3 extends over 15 amino acids. The CDR3 is CASSLTGAGNQPQHF. The CDR3 coding sequence is TGCGCCAGCAGCTTGACGGGGGCAGGCAATCAGCCCCAGCATTTT.

The CDR3 DNA reads as TGCAGTGTCAACCCGCGCTCTGAAGCTTTCTTT. This sequence encodes CSVNPRSEAFF. J is TRBJ1-1 and V is TRBV20-1; D remains ambiguous. Trimming left V 7 bases short and J 6 bases short, with 12 bases between. Germline V CDR1 and CDR2: DFQATT, SNEGSKA (reference sequence). The CDR3 extends over 11 amino acids.

This clonotype came up a few times. This chain joins TRBV3-1 and TRBJ2-1; TRBD2 matches 11 bases. Germline CDR1 reads LGHDT; CDR2 reads YNNKEL (reference sequence). The CDR3 loop spans 19 amino acids. V was clipped by 4 bases and J by 2 bases; unmatched bases: 13. This CDR3 is CASSLTPGLAEPTYNEQFF. CDR3 DNA sequence: TGTGCCAGCAGCCTCACCCCGGGACTAGCGGAGCCTACCTACAATGAGCAGTTCTTC.

The CDR3 is CASRGYYSNQPQHF. In DNA form, the CDR3 reads TGTGCCAGCAGGGGATACTATAGCAATCAGCCCCAGCATTTT. The rearrangement joins TRBV28 to TRBJ1-5; no clear D gene. The CDR3 length is 14 residues. CDR1 and CDR2 (germline): MDHEN, SYDVKM. V gave up 6 bases and J gave up 0 bases, with 9 bases separating them.

This clonotype was recorded at least ten times. This chain connects TRBV6-1 to TRBJ1-5, with TRBD1 matching over 7 bases. There are 15 residues in the CDR3. V gave up 3 bases and J gave up 5 bases; unmatched junction bases: 7. The germline V gene has CDR1 MNHNS and CDR2 SASEGT. In DNA form, the CDR3 reads TGTGCCAGCAGTGAGGGGGACAGAGGCTATCAGCCCCAGCATTTT. As protein: CASSEGDRGYQPQHF.

There are many counts of this clonotype. The rearrangement uses TRBV3-1 and TRBJ2-3; a weak D match, TRBD1 (6 bases). There are 16 residues in the CDR3. The germline CDR1 and CDR2 sequences are LGHDT and YNNKEL (reference sequence). V lost 3 bases, J lost 0 bases, and 13 bases lay in between. DNA for the CDR3: TGTGCCAGCAGCCACCCACAACAGGGTAGCACAGATACGCAGTATTTT. Protein sequence: CASSHPQQGSTDTQYF.